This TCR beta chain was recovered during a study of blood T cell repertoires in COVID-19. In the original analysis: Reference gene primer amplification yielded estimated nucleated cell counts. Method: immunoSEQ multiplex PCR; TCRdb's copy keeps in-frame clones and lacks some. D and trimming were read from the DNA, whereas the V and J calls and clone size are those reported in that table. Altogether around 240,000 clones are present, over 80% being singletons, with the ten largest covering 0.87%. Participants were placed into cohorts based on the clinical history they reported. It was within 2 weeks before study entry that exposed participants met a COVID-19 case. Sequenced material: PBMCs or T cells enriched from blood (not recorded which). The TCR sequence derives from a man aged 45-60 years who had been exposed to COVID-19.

CDR3 residues: CASSLLRGGFTDTQYF. The CDR3 region has the DNA TGTGCCAGCAGCCTACTGCGGGGGGGATTCACAGATACGCAGTATTTT. This rearrangement joins TRBV11-2 to TRBJ2-3, with 9 nucleotides matching TRBD2. Germline V CDR1 and CDR2: SGHAT, FQNNGV. There are 16 residues in the CDR3. J lost 2 bases, V lost 5 bases, and 8 bases had no gene match.